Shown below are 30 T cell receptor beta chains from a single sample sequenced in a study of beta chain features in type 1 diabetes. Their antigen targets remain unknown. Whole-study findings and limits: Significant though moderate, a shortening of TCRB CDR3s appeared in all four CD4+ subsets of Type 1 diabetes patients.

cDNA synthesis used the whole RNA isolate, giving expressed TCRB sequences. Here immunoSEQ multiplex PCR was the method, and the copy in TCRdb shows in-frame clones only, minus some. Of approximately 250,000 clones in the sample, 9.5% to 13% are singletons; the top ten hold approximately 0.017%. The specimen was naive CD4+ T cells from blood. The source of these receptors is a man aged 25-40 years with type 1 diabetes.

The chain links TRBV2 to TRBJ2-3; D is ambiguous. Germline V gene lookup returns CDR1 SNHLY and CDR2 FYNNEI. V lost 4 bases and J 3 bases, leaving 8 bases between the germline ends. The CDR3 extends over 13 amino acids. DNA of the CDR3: TGTGCCAGCAGTGTTGGCACAACAGATACGCAGTATTTT. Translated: CASSVGTTDTQYF.

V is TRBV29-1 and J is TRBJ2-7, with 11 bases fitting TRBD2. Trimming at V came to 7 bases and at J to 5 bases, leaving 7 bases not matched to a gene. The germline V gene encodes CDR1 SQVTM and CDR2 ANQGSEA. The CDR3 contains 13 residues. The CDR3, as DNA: TGCAGCGCGGAGACTAGCGGGGTCCACGAGCAGTACTTC. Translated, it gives CSAETSGVHEQYF.

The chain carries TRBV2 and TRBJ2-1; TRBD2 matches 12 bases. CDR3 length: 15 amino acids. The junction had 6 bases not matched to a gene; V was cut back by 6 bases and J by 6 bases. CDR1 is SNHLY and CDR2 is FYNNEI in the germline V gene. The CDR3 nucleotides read TGTGCCAGCAGACCCGGACTAGCGGGGCCCAATGAGCAGTTCTTC. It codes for CASRPGLAGPNEQFF.

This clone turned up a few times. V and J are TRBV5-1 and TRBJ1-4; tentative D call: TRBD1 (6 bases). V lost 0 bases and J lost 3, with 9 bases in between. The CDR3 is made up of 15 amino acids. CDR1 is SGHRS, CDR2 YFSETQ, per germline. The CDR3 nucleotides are TGCGCCAGCAGCTTGGTCGGGACACCTAATGAAAAACTGTTTTTT. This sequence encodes CASSLVGTPNEKLFF.

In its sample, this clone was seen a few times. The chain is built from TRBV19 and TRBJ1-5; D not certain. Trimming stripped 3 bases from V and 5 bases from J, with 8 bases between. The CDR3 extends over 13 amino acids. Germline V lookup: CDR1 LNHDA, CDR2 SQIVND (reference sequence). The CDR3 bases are TGTGCCAGTAGTATTGGCAGTTATCAGCCCCAGCATTTT. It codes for CASSIGSYQPQHF. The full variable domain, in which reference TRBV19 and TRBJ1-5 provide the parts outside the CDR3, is DGGITQSPKYLFRKEGQNVTLSCEQNLNHDAMYWYRQDPGQGLRLIYYSQIVNDFQKGDIAEGYSVSREKKESFPLTVTSAQKNPTAFYLCASSIGSYQPQHFGDGTRLSIL.

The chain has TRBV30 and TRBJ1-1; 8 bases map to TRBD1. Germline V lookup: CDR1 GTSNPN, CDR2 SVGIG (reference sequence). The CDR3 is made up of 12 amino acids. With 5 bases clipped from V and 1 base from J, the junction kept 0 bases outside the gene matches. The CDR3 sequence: CAWGQGNTEAFF. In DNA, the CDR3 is TGTGCCTGGGGACAGGGGAACACTGAAGCTTTCTTT.

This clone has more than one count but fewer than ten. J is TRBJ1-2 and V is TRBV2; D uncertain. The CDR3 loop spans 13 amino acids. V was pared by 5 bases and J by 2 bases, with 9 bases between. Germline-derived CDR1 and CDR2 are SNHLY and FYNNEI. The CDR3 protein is CASSSEPNYGYTF. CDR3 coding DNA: TGTGCCAGCAGTTCCGAGCCCAACTATGGCTACACCTTC.

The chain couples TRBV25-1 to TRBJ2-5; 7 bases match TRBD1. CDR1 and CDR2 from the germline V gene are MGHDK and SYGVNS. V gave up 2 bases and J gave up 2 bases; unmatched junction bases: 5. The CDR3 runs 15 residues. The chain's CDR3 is CASSERGDRQETQYF. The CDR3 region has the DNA TGTGCCAGCAGTGAACGAGGGGACAGACAAGAGACCCAGTACTTC.

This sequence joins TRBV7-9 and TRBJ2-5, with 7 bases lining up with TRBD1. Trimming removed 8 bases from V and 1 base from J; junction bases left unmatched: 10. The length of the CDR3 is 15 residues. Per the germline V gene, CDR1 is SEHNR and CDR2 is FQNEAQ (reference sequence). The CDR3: CASLGTATSQETQYF. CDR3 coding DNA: TGTGCCAGCCTTGGGACAGCTACTTCCCAAGAGACCCAGTACTTC.

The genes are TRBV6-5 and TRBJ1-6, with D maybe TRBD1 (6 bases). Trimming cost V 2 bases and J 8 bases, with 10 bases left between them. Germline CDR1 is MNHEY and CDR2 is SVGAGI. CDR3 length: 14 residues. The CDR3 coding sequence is TGTGCCAGCAGTTACGAGTCAGGGGATTCACCCCTCCACTTT. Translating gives CASSYESGDSPLHF.

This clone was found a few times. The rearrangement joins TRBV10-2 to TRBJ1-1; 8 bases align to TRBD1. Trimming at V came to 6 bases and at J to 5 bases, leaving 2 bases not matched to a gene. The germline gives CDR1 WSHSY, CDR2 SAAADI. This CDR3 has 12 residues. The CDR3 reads CASRTGVTEAFF. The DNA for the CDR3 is TGCGCCAGCAGGACAGGGGTTACTGAAGCTTTCTTT.

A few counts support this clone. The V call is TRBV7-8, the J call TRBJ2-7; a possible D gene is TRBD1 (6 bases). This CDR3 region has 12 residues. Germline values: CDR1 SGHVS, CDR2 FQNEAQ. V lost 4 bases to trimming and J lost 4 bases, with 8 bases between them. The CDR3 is CASSYRAYEQYF. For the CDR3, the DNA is TGTGCCAGCAGCTACAGGGCTTACGAGCAGTACTTC.

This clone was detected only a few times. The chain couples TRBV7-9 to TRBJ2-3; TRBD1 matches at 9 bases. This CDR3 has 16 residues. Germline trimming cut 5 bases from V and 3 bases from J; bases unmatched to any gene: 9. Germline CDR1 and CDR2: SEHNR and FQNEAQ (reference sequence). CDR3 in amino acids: CASSIRTGARTDTQYF. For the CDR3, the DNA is TGTGCCAGCAGCATTAGGACAGGGGCGAGGACAGATACGCAGTATTTT.

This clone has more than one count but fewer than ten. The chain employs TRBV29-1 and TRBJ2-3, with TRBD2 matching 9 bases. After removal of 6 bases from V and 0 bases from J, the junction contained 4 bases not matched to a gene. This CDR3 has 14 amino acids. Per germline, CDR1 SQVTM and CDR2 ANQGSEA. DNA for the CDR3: TGCAGCGTGGCGGCGGGGGGGAGCACAGATACGCAGTATTTT. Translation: CSVAAGGSTDTQYF.

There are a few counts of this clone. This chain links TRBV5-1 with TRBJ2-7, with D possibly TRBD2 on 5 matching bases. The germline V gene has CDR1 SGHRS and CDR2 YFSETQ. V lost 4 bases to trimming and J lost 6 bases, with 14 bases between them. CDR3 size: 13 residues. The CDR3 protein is CASSENPGSEQYF. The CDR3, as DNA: TGCGCCAGCAGCGAGAATCCGGGATCCGAGCAGTACTTC.

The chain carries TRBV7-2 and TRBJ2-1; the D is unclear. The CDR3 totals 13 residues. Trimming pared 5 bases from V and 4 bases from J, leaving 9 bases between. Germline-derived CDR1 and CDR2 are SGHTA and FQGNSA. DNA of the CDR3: TGTGCCAGCAGCCCCACTTCATACAATGAGCAGTTCTTC. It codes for CASSPTSYNEQFF.

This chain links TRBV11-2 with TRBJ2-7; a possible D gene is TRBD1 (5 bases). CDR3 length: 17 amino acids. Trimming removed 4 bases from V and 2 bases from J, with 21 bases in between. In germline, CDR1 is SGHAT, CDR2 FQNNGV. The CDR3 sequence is CASSSHFLAGNAYEQYF. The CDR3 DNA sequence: TGTGCCAGCAGCTCCCACTTTTTGGCAGGGAATGCCTACGAGCAGTACTTC.

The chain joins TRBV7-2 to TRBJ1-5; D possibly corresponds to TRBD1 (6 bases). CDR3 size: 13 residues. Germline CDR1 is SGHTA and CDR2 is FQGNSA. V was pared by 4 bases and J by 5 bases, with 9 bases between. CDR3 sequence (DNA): TGTGCCAGCAGCTCAGGGGAATATCAGCCCCAGCATTTT. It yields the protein CASSSGEYQPQHF.

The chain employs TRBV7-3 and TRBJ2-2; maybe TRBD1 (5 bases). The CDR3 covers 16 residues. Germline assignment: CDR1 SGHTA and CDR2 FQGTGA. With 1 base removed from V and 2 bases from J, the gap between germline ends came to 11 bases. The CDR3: CASSLRAGINTGELFF. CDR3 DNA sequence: TGTGCCAGCAGCTTAAGGGCAGGGATAAACACCGGGGAGCTGTTTTTT.

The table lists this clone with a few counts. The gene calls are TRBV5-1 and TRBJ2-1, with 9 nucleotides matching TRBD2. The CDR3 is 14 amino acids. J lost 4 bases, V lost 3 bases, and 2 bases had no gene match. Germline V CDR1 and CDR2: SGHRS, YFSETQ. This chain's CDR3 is CASSSSGEYNEQFF. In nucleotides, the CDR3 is TGCGCCAGCAGCTCTAGCGGGGAATACAATGAGCAGTTCTTC.

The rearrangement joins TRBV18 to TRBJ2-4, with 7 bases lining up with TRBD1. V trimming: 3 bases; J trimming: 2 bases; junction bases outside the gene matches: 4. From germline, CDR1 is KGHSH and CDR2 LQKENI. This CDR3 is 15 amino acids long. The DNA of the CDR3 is TGTGCCAGCTCACCTGCAGGGGGACCCAAAAACATTCAGTACTTC. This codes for CASSPAGGPKNIQYF.

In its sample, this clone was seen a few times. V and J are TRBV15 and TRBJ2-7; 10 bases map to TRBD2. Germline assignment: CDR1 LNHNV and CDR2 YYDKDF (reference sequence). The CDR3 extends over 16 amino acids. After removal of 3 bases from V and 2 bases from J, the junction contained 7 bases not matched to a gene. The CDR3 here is CATSSLSGGPPYEQYF. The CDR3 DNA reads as TGTGCCACCAGCAGTCTTAGCGGGGGGCCCCCCTACGAGCAGTACTTC. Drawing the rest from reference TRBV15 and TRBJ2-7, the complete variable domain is DAMVIQNPRYQVTQFGKPVTLSCSQTLNHNVMYWYQQKSSQAPKLLFHYYDKDFNNEADTPDNFQSRRPNTSFCFLDIRSPGLGDTAMYLCATSSLSGGPPYEQYFGPGTRLTVT.

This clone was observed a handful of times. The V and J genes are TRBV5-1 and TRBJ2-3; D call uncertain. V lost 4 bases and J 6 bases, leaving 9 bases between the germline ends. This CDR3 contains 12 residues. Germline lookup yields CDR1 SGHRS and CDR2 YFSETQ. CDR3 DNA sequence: TGCGCCAGCAGCCCTCACGCGGATACGCAGTATTTT. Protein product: CASSPHADTQYF.

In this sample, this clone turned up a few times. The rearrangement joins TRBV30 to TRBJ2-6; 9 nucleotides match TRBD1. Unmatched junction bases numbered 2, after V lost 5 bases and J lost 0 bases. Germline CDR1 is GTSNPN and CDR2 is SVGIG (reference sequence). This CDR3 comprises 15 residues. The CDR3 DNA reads TGTGCCTGGGACAGGGGGACCTCTGGGGCCAACGTCCTGACTTTC. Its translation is CAWDRGTSGANVLTF.

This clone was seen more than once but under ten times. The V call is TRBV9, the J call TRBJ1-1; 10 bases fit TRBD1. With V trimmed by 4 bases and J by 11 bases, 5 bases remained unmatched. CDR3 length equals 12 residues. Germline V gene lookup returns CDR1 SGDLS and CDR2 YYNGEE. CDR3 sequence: CASSPGQGWAFF. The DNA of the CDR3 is TGTGCCAGCAGCCCGGGACAGGGGTGGGCTTTCTTT.

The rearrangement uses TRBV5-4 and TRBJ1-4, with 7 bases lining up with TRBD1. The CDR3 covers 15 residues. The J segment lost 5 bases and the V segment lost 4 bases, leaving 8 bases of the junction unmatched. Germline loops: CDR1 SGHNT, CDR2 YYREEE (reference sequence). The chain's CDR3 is CASSPPGTDNEKLFF. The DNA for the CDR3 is TGTGCCAGCAGCCCACCCGGGACAGACAATGAAAAACTGTTTTTT.

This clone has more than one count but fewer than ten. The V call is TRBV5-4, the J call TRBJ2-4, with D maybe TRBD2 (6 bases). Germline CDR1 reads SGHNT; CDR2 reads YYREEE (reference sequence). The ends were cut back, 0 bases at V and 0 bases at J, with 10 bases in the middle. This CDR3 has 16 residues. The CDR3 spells CASSLAGGRAKNIQYF. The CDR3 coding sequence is TGTGCCAGCAGCTTGGCCGGGGGACGAGCCAAAAACATTCAGTACTTC.

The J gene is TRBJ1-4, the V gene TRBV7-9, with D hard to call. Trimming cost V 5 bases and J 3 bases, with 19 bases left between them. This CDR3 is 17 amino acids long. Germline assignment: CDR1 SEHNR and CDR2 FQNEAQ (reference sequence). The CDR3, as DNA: TGTGCCAGCAGCCTCGTGTATGCACGGGTGGCTAATGAAAAACTGTTTTTT. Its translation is CASSLVYARVANEKLFF.

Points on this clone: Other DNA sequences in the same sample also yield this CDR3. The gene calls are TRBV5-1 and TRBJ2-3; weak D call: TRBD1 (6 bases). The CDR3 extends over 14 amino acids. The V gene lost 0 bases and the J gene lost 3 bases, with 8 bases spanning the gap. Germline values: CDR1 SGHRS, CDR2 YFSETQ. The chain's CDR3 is CASSLGQATDTQYF. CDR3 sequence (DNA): TGCGCCAGCAGCTTGGGACAGGCAACAGATACGCAGTATTTT.

The CDR3 coding sequence is TGTGCCAGCAGTCTCCTTCGCGGGGCTAGGAGCTACACCTTC. Translated, it gives CASSLLRGARSYTF. V usage is TRBV2 and J usage is TRBJ1-2; D possibly corresponds to TRBD1 (5 bases). The V gene's germline CDR1 is SNHLY and CDR2 FYNNEI. The CDR3 loop spans 14 amino acids. With 5 bases removed from V and 9 bases from J, the gap between germline ends came to 19 bases.